This TCR beta chain was sequenced for a study of chemoradiotherapy in HPV16-positive cancers. General study points: Candidate HPV-specific clones and E7-related TCR motifs grew in tumor during treatment. HPV-responsive T-cell expansion during chemoradiotherapy was linked to improved recurrence-free survival in HPV16-positive patients. The functional HPV-specific definition rests on just two HPV16-positive patients.

Profiled with immunoSEQ multiplex PCR; TCRdb holds only in-frame clones, not every one. The data show approximately 8,500 clones, approximately 73% seen once. In regard to this clone: Antigen specificity is unknown.

The length of the CDR3 is 17 residues. Trimming took 0 bases from V and 4 from J, leaving 13 bases between them. Germline V gene data show CDR1 as LGHNA and CDR2 as YSLEER. The sequence was collected from a human donor with HPV-associated anogenital cancer. The gene calls are TRBV4-3 and TRBJ2-6; no clear D gene. The specimen was obtained from a patient who underwent chemoradiotherapy. The CDR3 DNA sequence: TGCGCCAGCAGCCAAGATTGGACGGACGGGGGGGCCAACGTCCTGACTTTC. Its protein product is CASSQDWTDGGANVLTF.